This passage covers 7 T cell receptor beta chains from one sample sequenced in a study of breast tumors, draining lymph nodes, adjacent tissues. The lymph nodes were axillary draining lymph nodes from breast cancer patients. TCRdb reanalysed the multiplex PCR reads using MiXCR and keeps one entry per CDR3 protein. The data contain fewer than 200,000 distinct CDR3 sequences, roughly a third of them singletons. The specimen sequenced was axillary lymph node tissue. The source of these receptors is a female donor with breast cancer. Some clones in this sample may be carry-over from other donors' samples.

CDR3 in amino acids: CASSGYMATDTQYF. CDR3 nucleotide sequence: TGTGCCAGCAGTGGCTATATGGCAACAGATACGCAGTATTTT. The chain links TRBV6-1 to TRBJ2-3; D unclear. Germline V gives CDR1 MNHNS, CDR2 SASEGT. The CDR3 runs 14 residues. V was clipped by 4 bases and J by 3 bases, with 11 bases between them.

At least ten counts were recorded for this clonotype. The V gene is TRBV12-3 or TRBV12-4, the J gene TRBJ1-5; TRBD1 matches 8 bases. There are 18 residues in the CDR3. The J segment lost 2 bases and the V segment lost 1 base, leaving 10 bases of the junction unmatched. For the CDR3, the DNA is TGTGCCAGCAGTTTAGGCAGGGGGCGCGCGTTCGGCAATCAGCCCCAGCATTTT. Protein sequence: CASSLGRGRAFGNQPQHF.

This clonotype was counted many times. The chain links TRBV29-1 to TRBJ2-6; D uncertain. Trimming removed 5 bases at V and 0 bases at J, with 11 bases between. CDR1 SQVTM and CDR2 ANQGSEA come from the germline V gene. The CDR3 contains 15 residues. The CDR3, as DNA: TGCAGCGTTTCGGACGGATTCTCTGGGGCCAACGTCCTGACTTTC. Protein: CSVSDGFSGANVLTF.

About this clonotype: This may stem from a read error, because a much larger clone lies one nucleotide away. The conserved closing phenylalanine or tryptophan is absent in this CDR3, likely reflecting a read error. This chain links TRBV4-1 with TRBJ2-2; 7 nucleotides line up with TRBD2. The trim removed 5 bases at V and 6 bases at J, leaving 6 bases unmatched. The CDR3 is 14 amino acids. CDR1 is MGHRA, CDR2 YSYEKL, per germline. The CDR3 protein is CASSASTSAGELFL. The CDR3 DNA sequence: TGCGCCAGCAGCGCTTCCACTAGCGCCGGGGAGCTGTTTCTT.

The sample holds a few counts of this clonotype. This chain connects TRBV6-6 to TRBJ2-1; TRBD2 matches at 16 bases. With V trimmed by 8 bases and J by 7 bases, 14 bases remained unmatched. CDR3 length: 18 amino acids. Germline V gene lookup returns CDR1 MNHNY and CDR2 SVGAGI (reference sequence). CDR3 region: CASHPGLAGGGLANEQFF. The DNA for the CDR3 is TGTGCCAGCCATCCGGGACTAGCGGGGGGGGGCTTGGCGAATGAGCAGTTCTTC.

This clonotype came up a few times. The CDR3 ends on some other residue instead of the conserved phenylalanine or tryptophan, so this is likely a read error. The chain carries TRBV12-3 or TRBV12-4 and TRBJ2-5; D may match TRBD1 or TRBD2 (6 bases each). This CDR3 is built from 16 residues. V lost 5 bases, J lost 4 bases, and 20 bases lay in between. The CDR3 sequence: CASSPWVEGGRETQYL. The CDR3 nucleotides are TGTGCCAGCAGTCCCTGGGTGGAGGGGGGCAGAGAGACCCAGTACCTC.

About this clonotype: Given a much more abundant clone one base away, this may be a read error. This chain joins TRBV11-2 and TRBJ2-3; TRBD2 matches at 7 bases. The CDR3 contains 16 residues. Trimming at V came to 2 bases and at J to 4 bases, leaving 9 bases not matched to a gene. Looked up from germline, CDR1 is SGHAT and CDR2 is FQNNGV. CDR3 nucleotide sequence: TGTGCCAGCAGCTTAAGGCCCAGCGCGGGGGCAGATACGCAGTATTTT. It yields the protein CASSLRPSAGADTQYF.